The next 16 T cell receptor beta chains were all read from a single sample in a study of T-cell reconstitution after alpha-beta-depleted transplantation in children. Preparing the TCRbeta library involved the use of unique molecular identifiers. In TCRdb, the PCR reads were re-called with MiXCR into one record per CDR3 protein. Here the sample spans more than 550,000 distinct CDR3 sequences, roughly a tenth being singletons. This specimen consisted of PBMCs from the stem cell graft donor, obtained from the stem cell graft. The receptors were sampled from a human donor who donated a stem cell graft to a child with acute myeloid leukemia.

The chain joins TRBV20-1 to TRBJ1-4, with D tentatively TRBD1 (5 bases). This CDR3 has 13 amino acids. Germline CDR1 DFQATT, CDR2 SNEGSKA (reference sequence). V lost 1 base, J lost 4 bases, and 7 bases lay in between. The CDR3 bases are TGCAGTGCTAGAGGACAGAATAATGAAAAACTGTTTTTT. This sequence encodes CSARGQNNEKLFF.

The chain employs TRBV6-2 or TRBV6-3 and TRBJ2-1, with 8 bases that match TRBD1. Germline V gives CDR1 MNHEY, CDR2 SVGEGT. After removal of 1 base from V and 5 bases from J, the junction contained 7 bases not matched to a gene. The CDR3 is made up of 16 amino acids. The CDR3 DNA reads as TGTGCCAGCAGTTACTGGGGGACAGGTTCCAACAATGAGCAGTTCTTC. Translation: CASSYWGTGSNNEQFF.

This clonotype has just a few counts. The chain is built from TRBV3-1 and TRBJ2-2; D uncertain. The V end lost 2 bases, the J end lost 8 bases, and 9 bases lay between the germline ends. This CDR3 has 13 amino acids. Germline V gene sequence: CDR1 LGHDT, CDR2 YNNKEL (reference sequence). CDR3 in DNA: TGTGCCAGCAGCCAACCCCCACGAGGGGAGCTGTTTTTT. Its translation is CASSQPPRGELFF.

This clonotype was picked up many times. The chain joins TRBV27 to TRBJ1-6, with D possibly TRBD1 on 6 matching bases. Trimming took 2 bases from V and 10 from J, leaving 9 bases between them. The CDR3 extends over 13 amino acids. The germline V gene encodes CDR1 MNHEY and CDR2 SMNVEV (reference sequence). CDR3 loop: CASSLRGISPLHF. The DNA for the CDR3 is TGTGCCAGCAGTTTAAGGGGGATCTCACCCCTCCACTTT.

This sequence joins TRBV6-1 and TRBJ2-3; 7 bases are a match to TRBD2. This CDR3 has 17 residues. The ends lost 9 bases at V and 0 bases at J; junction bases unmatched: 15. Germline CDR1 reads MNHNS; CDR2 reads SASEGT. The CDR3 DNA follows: TGTGCCAGTACCCCCCTAGGGACTACTTCTAGCACAGATACGCAGTATTTT. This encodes CASTPLGTTSSTDTQYF.

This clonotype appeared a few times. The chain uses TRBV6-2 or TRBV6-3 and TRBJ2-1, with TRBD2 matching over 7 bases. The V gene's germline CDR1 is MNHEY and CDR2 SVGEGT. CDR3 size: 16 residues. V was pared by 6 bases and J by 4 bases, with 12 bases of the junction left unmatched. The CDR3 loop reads CASSTQMGGRYNEQFF. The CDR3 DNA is TGTGCCAGCAGCACCCAGATGGGCGGGAGATACAATGAGCAGTTCTTC.

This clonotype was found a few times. Written as DNA, the CDR3 is TGTGCCAGCAGCTTAAGGCGTGGGGCTTACAATGAGCAGTTCTTC. Residues: CASSLRRGAYNEQFF. The chain employs TRBV7-3 and TRBJ2-1; weak D call: TRBD1 (5 bases). V shed 1 base and J shed 4 bases, with 11 bases lying between them. CDR3 length: 15 amino acids. Per the germline V gene, CDR1 is SGHTA and CDR2 is FQGTGA. The whole variable domain, remainder taken from reference TRBV7-3 and TRBJ2-1, is GAGVSQTPSNKVTEKGKYVELRCDPISGHTALYWYRQSLGQGPEFLIYFQGTGAADDSGLPNDRFFAVRPEGSVSTLKIQRTERGDSAVYLCASSLRRGAYNEQFFGPGTRLTVL.

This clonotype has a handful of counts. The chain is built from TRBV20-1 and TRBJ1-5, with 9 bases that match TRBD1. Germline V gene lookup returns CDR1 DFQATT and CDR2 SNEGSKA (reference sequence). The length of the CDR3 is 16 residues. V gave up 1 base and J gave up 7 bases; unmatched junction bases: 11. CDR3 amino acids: CSARVGGTGKFQPQHF. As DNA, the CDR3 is TGCAGTGCTAGAGTGGGGGGGACAGGGAAGTTCCAGCCCCAGCATTTT.

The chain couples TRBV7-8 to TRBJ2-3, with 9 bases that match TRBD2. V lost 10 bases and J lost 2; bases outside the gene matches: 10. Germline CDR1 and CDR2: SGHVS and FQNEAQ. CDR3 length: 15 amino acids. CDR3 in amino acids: CAIRRPSGATDTQYF. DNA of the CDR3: TGTGCCATCAGACGGCCTAGCGGGGCCACAGATACGCAGTATTTT.

The CDR3 is CASASRLAGGNEQFF. For the CDR3, the DNA is TGTGCTAGTGCCTCCCGACTAGCGGGCGGCAATGAGCAGTTCTTC. V and J are TRBV12-5 and TRBJ2-1, with TRBD2 identical over 10 bases. V was clipped by 7 bases and J by 6 bases; unmatched bases: 9. The CDR3 runs 15 residues. From germline, CDR1 is LGHNT and CDR2 FRNRAP.

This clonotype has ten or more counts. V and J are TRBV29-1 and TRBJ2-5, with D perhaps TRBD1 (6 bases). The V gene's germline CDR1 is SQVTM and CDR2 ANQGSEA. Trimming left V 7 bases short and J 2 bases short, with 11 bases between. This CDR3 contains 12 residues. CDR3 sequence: CSAYREQETQYF. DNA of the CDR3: TGCAGCGCCTACAGGGAGCAAGAGACCCAGTACTTC.

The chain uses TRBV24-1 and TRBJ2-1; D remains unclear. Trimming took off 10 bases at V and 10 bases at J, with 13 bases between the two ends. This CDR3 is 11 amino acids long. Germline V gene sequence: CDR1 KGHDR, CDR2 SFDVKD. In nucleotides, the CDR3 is TGTGCCACAGCGACCTCAAGGGAGCAGTTCTTC. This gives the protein CATATSREQFF.

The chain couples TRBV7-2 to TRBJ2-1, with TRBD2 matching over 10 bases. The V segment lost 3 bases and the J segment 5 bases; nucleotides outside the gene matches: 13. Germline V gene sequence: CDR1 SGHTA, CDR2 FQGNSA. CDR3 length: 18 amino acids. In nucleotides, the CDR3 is TGTGCCAGCAGCTTTGGTTGGCTAGCGGGAGAAAAGGACAATGAGCAGTTCTTC. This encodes CASSFGWLAGEKDNEQFF.

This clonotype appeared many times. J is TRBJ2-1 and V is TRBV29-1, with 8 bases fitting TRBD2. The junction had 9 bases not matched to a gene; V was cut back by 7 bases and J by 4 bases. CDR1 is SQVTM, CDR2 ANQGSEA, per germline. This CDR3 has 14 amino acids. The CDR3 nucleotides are TGCAGCGGAGGGGCGGCGGGAGGATACAATGAGCAGTTCTTC. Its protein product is CSGGAAGGYNEQFF.

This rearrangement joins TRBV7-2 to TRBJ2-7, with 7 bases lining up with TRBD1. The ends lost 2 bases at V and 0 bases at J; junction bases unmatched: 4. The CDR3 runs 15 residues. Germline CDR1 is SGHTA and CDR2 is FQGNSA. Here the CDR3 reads CASSLMGTASYEQYF. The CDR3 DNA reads TGTGCCAGCAGCTTAATGGGGACAGCCTCCTACGAGCAGTACTTC.

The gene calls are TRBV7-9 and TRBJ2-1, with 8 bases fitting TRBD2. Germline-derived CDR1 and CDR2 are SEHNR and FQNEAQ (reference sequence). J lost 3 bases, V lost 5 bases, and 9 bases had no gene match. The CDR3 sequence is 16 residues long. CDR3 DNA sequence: TGTGCCAGCAGCCCACCTCAGCGGGAGCTCTACAATGAGCAGTTCTTC. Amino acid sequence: CASSPPQRELYNEQFF.